The 5 T cell receptor beta chains below come from one sample, sequenced in a study of cytomegalovirus exposure and HLA in healthy donors. PCR involved 60 Vbeta and 13 Jbeta primers. The assay was immunoSEQ multiplex PCR, and TCRdb's table has in-frame clones only and misses some. Among 180,000 or so clones listed, about three quarters were seen once. The sequenced material came from PBMCs. The receptors come from a woman between 55 and 75 years old in good health and CMV-seropositive.

In nucleotides, the CDR3 is TGTGCCAGCACAGCGCCGGGGTTCAATCAGCCCCAGCATTTT. Translation gives CASTAPGFNQPQHF. The chain carries TRBV6-1 and TRBJ1-5; D is unclear. V dropped 7 bases and J dropped 3 bases, with 13 bases sitting between them. Germline values: CDR1 MNHNS, CDR2 SASEGT. The CDR3 has 14 residues.

The V gene is TRBV18, the J gene TRBJ2-3; 7 nucleotides agree with TRBD2. This CDR3 spans 14 amino acids. Trimming cost V 3 bases and J 4 bases; bases outside gene matches: 4. Germline CDR1 and CDR2: KGHSH and LQKENI. The CDR3 sequence: CASSPLGGSDTQYF. The CDR3 nucleotides read TGTGCCAGCTCACCTCTGGGGGGGTCAGATACGCAGTATTTT.

The V gene is TRBV27, the J gene TRBJ2-7, with D possibly TRBD2 on 6 matching bases. The length of the CDR3 is 13 residues. CDR1 is MNHEY and CDR2 is SMNVEV in the germline V gene (reference sequence). V was pared by 7 bases and J by 5 bases, with 15 bases between. The CDR3 bases are TGTGCCAGCACCCCATCGGGCGGGGACGAGCAGTACTTC. It specifies CASTPSGGDEQYF.

The chain carries TRBV6-6 and TRBJ2-5, with D possibly TRBD1 on 6 matching bases. CDR1 MNHNY and CDR2 SVGAGI come from the germline V gene (reference sequence). The V gene lost 2 bases and the J gene lost 6 bases, with 10 bases spanning the gap. CDR3 length equals 13 residues. CDR3 loop: CASSYADRQTQYF. CDR3 nucleotides: TGTGCCAGCAGTTACGCCGACAGGCAGACCCAGTACTTC.

The chain couples TRBV5-6 to TRBJ2-1; weak D call: TRBD2 (8 bases). From germline, CDR1 is SGHDT and CDR2 YYEEEE. The CDR3 is 19 amino acids. Trimming took off 3 bases at V and 0 bases at J, with 22 bases between the two ends. The CDR3 DNA reads as TGTGCCAGCAGCTATGGGACAGCGGGAGTCCAGAGCTCCTACAATGAGCAGTTCTTC. As protein: CASSYGTAGVQSSYNEQFF.